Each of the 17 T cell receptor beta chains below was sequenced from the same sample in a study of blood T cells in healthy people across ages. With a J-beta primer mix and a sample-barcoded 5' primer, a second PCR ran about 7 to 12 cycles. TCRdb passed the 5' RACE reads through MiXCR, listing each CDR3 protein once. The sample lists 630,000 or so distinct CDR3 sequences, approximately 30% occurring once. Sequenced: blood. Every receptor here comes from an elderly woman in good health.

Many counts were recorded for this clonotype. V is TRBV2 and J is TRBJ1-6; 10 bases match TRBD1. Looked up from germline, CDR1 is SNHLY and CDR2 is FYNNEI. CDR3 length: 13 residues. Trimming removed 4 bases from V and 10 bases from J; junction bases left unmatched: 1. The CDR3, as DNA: TGTGCCAGCAGTGGGGACAGGGGATCACCCCTCCACTTT. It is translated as CASSGDRGSPLHF.

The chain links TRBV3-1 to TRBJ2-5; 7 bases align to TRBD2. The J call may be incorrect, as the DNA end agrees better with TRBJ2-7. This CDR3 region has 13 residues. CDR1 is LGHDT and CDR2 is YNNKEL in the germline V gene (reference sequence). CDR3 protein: CASSQAGGGEQYF. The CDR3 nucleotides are TGTGCCAGCAGCCAAGCGGGAGGAGGCGAGCAGTACTTC.

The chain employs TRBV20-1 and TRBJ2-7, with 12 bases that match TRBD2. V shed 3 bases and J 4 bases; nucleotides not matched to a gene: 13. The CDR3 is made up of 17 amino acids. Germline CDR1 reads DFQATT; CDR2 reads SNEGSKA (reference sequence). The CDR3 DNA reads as TGCAGTGCTAGCACAACGACTAGCGGGAGAAAGGGTTACGAGCAGTACTTC. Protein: CSASTTTSGRKGYEQYF.

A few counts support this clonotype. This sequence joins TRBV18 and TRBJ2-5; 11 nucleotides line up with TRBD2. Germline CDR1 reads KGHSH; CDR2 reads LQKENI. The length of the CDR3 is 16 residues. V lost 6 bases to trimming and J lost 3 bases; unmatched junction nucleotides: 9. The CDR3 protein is CASSLLQLAGEETQYF. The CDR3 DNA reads TGTGCCAGCTCCCTTCTGCAACTAGCGGGGGAAGAGACCCAGTACTTC.

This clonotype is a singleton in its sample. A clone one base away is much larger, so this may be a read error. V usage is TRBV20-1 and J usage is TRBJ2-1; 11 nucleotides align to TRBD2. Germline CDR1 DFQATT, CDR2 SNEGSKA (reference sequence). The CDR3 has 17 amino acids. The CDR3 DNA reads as TGCAGTGCTGAAGGGACTAGCGGTGCCAGCTCCTACAGTGAGCAGTTCTTC. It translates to CSAEGTSGASSYSEQFF.

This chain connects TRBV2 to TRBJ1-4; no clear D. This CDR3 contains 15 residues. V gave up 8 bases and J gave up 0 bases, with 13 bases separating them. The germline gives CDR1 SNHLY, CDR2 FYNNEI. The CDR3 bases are TGTGCCAGCGGACTAGGTGGTTCAACTAATGAAAAACTGTTTTTT. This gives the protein CASGLGGSTNEKLFF.

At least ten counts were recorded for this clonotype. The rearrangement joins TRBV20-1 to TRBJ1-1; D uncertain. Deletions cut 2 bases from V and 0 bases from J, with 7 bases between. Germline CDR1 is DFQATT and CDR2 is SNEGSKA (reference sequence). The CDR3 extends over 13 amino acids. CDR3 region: CSARRALNTEAFF. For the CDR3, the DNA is TGCAGTGCTAGAAGGGCTTTGAACACTGAAGCTTTCTTT.

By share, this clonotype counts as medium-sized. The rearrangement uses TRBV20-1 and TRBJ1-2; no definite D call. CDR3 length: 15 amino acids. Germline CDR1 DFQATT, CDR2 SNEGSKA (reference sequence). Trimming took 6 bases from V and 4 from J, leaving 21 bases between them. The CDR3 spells CSALPIGVGIYGYTF. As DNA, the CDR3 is TGCAGTGCCCTCCCGATTGGGGTGGGAATCTATGGCTACACCTTC.

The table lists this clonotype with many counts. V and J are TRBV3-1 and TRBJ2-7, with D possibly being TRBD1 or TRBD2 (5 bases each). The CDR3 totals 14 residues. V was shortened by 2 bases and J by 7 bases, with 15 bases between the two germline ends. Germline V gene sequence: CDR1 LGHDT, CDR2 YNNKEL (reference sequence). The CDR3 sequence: CASSQTLEGSEQYF. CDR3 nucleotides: TGTGCCAGCAGCCAAACCCTAGAGGGGTCAGAGCAGTACTTC.

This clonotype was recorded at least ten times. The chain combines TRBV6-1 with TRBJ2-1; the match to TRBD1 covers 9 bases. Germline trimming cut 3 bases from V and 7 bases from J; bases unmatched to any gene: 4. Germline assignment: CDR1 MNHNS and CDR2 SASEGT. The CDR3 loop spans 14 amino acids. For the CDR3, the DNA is TGTGCCAGCAGTGACCAGACAGGGGGGAATGAGCAGTTCTTC. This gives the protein CASSDQTGGNEQFF.

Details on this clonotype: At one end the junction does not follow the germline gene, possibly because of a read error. The CDR3 DNA reads TGTGCCGGCAGCCGAGGGACAGGGAGGCGGGATGAGCAGTACTTC. Protein product: CAGSRGTGRRDEQYF. The chain joins TRBV6-6 to TRBJ2-5; 9 bases fit TRBD1. Germline V CDR1 and CDR2: MNHNY, SVGAGI (reference sequence). The CDR3 is 15 residues long.

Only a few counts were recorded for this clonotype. The CDR3 coding sequence is TGTGCCAGCAGTCCACCCCGGGAAGGGCGAGCTTTCTTT. Amino acids: CASSPPREGRAFF. The J gene is TRBJ1-1, the V gene TRBV28; D is uncertain. CDR3 size: 13 residues. Germline values: CDR1 MDHEN, CDR2 SYDVKM. Trimming pared 5 bases from V and 10 bases from J, leaving 17 bases between.

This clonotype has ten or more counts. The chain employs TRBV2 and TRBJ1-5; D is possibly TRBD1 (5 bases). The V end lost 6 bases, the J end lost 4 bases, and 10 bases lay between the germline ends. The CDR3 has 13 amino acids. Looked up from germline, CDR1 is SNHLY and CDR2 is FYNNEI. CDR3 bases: TGTGCCAGCAGGGGACTCTTGAATCAGCCCCAGCATTTT. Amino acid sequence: CASRGLLNQPQHF.

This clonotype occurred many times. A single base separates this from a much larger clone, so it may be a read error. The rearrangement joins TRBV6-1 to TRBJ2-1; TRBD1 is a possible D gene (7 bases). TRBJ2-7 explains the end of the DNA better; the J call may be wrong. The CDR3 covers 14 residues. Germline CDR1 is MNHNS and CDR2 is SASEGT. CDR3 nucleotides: TGTGCCAGCAAAAGGCAGGGGGGCAACAATGAGCAGTACTTC. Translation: CASKRQGGNNEQYF.

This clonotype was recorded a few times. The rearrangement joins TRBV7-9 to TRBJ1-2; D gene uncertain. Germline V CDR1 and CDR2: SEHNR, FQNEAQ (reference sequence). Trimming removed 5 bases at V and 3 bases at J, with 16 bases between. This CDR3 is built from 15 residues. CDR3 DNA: TGTGCCAGCAGCCGAACCAGGACCGGCGACTATGGCTACACCTTC. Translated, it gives CASSRTRTGDYGYTF.

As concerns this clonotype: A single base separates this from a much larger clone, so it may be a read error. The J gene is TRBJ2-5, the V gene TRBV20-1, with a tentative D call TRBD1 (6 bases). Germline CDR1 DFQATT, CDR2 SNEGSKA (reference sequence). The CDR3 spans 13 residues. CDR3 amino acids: CSPRPSPGETRYF. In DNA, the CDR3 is TGCAGTCCGCGCCCGAGCCCAGGGGAGACCCGGTACTTC.

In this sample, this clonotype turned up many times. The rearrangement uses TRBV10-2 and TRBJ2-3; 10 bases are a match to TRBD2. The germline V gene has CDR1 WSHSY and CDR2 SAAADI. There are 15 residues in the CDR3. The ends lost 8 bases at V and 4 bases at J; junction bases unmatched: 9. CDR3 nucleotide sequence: TGCGCCAGCGGATTAGCGGGAGGTTTGCCAGATACGCAGTATTTT. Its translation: CASGLAGGLPDTQYF.